The source of this T cell receptor beta chain is a study of T-cell reconstitution after alpha-beta-depleted transplantation in children. Unique molecular identifiers tagged the TCRbeta library. From the PCR reads, TCRdb called clonotypes with MiXCR, one entry per CDR3 protein. The sample lists a few hundred thousand distinct CDR3 sequences, around an eighth seen once, with around 5.6% in the top ten. This clonotype was counted ten times or more. The CDR3 sequence is 15 residues long. V was shortened by 1 base and J by 2 bases, with 11 bases between the two germline ends. Germline CDR1 is PRHDT and CDR2 is FYEKMQ (reference sequence).

The V gene is TRBV13, the J gene TRBJ2-5; D uncertain. Sequenced material: PBMCs from the stem cell graft donor, taken from the stem cell graft. This receptor was identified in a human donor who donated a stem cell graft to a child with combined immunodeficiency. The CDR3 reads CASSLARVPQETQYF. In nucleotides, the CDR3 is TGTGCCAGCAGCTTAGCCCGGGTTCCGCAAGAGACCCAGTACTTC.